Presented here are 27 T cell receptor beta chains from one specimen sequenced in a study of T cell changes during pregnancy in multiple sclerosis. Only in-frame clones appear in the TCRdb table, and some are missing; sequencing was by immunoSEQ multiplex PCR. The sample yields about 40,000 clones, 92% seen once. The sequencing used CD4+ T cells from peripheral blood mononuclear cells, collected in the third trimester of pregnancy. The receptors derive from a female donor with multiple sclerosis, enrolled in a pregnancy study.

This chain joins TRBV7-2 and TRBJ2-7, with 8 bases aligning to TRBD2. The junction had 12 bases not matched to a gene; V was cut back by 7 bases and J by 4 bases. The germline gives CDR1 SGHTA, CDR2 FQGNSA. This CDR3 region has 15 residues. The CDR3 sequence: CASKRGSSGSYEQYF. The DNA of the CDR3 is TGTGCCAGCAAGCGGGGGTCTAGCGGGTCGTACGAGCAGTACTTC.

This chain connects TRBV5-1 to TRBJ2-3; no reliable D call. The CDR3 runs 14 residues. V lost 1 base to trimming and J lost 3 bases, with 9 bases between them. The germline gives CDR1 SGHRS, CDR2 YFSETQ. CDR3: CASSLTAPTDTQYF. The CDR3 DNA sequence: TGCGCCAGCAGCTTGACAGCCCCTACAGATACGCAGTATTTT.

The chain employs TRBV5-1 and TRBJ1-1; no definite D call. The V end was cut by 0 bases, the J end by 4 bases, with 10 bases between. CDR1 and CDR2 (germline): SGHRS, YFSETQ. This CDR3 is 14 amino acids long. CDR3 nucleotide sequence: TGCGCCAGCAGCTTGGTGCCGGGGAGCACTGAAGCTTTCTTT. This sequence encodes CASSLVPGSTEAFF.

CDR3 in amino acids: CASSFRDRGLGEGYTF. In DNA, the CDR3 is TGTGCCAGCAGCTTCCGGGACAGGGGGCTTGGGGAAGGCTACACCTTC. This chain uses TRBV7-9 with TRBJ1-2; TRBD1 matches at 12 bases. CDR3 size: 16 residues. V lost 3 bases, J lost 8 bases, and 10 bases stayed unmatched. Germline V lookup: CDR1 SEHNR, CDR2 FQNEAQ (reference sequence).

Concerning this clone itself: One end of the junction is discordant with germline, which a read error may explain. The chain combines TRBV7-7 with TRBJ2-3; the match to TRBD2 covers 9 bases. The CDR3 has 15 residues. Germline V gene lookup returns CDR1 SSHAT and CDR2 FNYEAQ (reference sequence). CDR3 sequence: CASSLTSGTTDTQYF. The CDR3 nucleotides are TGTGCTAGCAGCCTGACTAGCGGCACCACAGATACGCAGTATTTT.

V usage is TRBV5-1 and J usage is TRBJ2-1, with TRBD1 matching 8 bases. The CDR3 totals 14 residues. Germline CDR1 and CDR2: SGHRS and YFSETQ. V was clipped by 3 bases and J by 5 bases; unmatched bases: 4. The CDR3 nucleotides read TGCGCCAGCAGCTCGGGACAGGCCGACAATGAGCAGTTCTTC. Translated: CASSSGQADNEQFF. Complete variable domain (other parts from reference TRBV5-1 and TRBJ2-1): KAGVTQTPRYLIKTRGQQVTLSCSPISGHRSVSWYQQTPGQGLQFLFEYFSETQRNKGNFPGRFSGRQFSNSRSEMNVSTLELGDSALYLCASSSGQADNEQFFGPGTRLTVL.

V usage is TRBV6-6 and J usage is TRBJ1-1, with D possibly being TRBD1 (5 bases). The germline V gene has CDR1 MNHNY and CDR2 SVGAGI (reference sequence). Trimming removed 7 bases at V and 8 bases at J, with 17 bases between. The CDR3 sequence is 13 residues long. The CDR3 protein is CASTQGGWREAFF. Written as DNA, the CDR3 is TGTGCCAGCACTCAGGGTGGATGGCGAGAAGCTTTCTTT.

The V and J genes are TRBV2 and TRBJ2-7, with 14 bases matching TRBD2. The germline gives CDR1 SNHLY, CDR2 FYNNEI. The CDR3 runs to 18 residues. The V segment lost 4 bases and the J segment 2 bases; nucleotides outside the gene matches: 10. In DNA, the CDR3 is TGTGCCAGCAGTGTGTTTAGGACTAGCGGGAGGAGGGCCTACGAGCAGTACTTC. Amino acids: CASSVFRTSGRRAYEQYF.

In nucleotides, the CDR3 is TGTGCCAGCAGCTTAGAACAGGGGAGGTCCCACGAGCAGTACTTC. As protein: CASSLEQGRSHEQYF. The chain combines TRBV7-6 with TRBJ2-7; a weak D match, TRBD1 (7 bases). The CDR3 spans 15 residues. V shed 1 base and J shed 5 bases, with 15 bases lying between them. Per the germline V gene, CDR1 is SGHVS and CDR2 is FNYEAQ. The whole variable domain, filled in from reference TRBV7-6 and TRBJ2-7, reads GAGVSQSPRYKVTKRGQDVALRCDPISGHVSLYWYRQALGQGPEFLTYFNYEAQQDKSGLPNDRFSAERPEGSISTLTIQRTEQRDSAMYRCASSLEQGRSHEQYFGPGTRLTVT.

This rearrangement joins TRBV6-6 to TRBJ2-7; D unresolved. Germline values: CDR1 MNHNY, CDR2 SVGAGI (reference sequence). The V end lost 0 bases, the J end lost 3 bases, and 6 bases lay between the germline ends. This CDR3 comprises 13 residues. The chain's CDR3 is CASSYSLLYEQYF. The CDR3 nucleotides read TGTGCCAGCAGTTACTCACTCCTCTACGAGCAGTACTTC.

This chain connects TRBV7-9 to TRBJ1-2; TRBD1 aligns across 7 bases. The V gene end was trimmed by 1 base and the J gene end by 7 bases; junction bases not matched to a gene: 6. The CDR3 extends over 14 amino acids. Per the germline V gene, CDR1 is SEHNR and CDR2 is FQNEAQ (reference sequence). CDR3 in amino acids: CASSLGQGIGGYTF. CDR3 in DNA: TGTGCCAGCAGCTTAGGACAGGGTATAGGTGGCTACACCTTC.

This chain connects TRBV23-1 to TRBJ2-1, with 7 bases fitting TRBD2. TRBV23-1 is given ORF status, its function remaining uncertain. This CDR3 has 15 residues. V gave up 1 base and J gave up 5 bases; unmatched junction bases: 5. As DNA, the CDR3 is TGCGCCAGCAGTCAATTGAGGGAGGGGAACAATGAGCAGTTCTTC. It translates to CASSQLREGNNEQFF.

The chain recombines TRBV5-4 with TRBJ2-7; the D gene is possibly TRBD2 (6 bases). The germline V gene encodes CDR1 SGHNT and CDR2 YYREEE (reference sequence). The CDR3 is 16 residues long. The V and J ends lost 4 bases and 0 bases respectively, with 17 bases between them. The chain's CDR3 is CASSQGLKVHSYEQYF. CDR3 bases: TGTGCCAGCAGCCAAGGACTAAAAGTACACTCCTACGAGCAGTACTTC. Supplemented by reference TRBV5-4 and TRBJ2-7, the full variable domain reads ETGVTQSPTHLIKTRGQQVTLRCSSQSGHNTVSWYQQALGQGPQFIFQYYREEENGRGNFPPRFSGLQFPNYSSELNVNALELDDSALYLCASSQGLKVHSYEQYFGPGTRLTVT.

CDR3 amino acids: CASETGSGANVLTF. In nucleotides, the CDR3 is TGTGCCAGCGAGACGGGATCTGGGGCCAACGTCCTGACTTTC. This chain uses TRBV6-1 with TRBJ2-6, with D tentatively TRBD2 (5 bases). Germline CDR1 reads MNHNS; CDR2 reads SASEGT. Trimming stripped 8 bases from V and 1 base from J, with 9 bases between. The CDR3 runs to 14 residues.

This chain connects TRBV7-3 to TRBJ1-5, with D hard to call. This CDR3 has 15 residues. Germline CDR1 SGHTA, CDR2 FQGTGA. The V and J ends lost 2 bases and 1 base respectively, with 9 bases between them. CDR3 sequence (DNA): TGTGCCAGCAGCTTACGGGGAGGGAGCAATCAGCCCCAGCATTTT. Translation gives CASSLRGGSNQPQHF.

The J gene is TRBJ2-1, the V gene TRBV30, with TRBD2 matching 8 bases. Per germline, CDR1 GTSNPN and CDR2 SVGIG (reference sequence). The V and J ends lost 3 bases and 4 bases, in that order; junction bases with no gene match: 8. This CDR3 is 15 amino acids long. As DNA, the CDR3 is TGTGCCTGGAGCTTCGGGCGGGAGGAGTACAATGAGCAGTTCTTC. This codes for CAWSFGREEYNEQFF.

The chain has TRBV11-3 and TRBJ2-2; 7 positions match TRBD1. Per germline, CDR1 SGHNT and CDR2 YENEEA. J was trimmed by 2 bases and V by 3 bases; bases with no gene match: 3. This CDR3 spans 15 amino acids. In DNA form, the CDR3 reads TGTGCCAGCAGCTTCGGACAGGACAACACCGGGGAGCTGTTTTTT. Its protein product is CASSFGQDNTGELFF.

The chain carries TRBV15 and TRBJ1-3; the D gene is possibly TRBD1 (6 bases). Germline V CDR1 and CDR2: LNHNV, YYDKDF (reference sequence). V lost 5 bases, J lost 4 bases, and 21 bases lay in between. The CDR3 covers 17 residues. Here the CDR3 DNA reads TGTGCCACCAGCGCTGACGGGACACCAACTCTGGGAAACACCATATATTTT. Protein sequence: CATSADGTPTLGNTIYF.

The CDR3 region is CASSLTSPGTEGYGYTF. In DNA, the CDR3 is TGTGCCAGCAGCTTAACCTCCCCCGGGACAGAAGGCTATGGCTACACCTTC. This sequence joins TRBV7-3 and TRBJ1-2, with 7 bases that match TRBD1. This CDR3 has 17 residues. CDR1 is SGHTA, CDR2 FQGTGA, per germline. The ends lost 0 bases at V and 4 bases at J; junction bases unmatched: 11.

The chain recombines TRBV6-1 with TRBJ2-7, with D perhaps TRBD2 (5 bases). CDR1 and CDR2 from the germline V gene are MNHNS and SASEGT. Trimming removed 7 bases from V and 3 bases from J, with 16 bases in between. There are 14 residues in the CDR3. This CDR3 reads CASTPIREYYEQYF. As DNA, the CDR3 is TGTGCCAGCACCCCAATTAGGGAGTACTACGAGCAGTACTTC.

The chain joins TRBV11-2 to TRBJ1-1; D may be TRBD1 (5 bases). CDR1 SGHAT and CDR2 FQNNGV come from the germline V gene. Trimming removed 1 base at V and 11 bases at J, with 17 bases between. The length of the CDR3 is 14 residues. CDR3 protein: CASSLVSLGGMAFF. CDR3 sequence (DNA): TGTGCCAGCAGCTTAGTGTCCTTGGGGGGAATGGCTTTCTTT.

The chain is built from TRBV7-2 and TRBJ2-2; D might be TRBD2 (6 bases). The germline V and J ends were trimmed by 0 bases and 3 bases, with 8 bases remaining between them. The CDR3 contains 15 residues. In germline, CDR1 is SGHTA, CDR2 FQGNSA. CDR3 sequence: CASSLAREYTGELFF. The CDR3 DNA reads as TGTGCCAGCAGCTTAGCTCGGGAGTACACCGGGGAGCTGTTTTTT. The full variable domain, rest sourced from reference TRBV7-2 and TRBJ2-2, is GAGVSQSPSNKVTEKGKDVELRCDPISGHTALYWYRQSLGQGLEFLIYFQGNSAPDKSGLPSDRFSAERTGGSVSTLTIQRTQQEDSAVYLCASSLAREYTGELFFGEGSRLTVL.

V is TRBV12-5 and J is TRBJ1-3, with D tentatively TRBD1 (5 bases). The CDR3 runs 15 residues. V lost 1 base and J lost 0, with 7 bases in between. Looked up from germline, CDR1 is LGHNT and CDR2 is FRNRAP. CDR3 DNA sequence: TGTGCTAGTGGTTTGGGACAGCCCTCTGGAAACACCATATATTTT. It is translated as CASGLGQPSGNTIYF.

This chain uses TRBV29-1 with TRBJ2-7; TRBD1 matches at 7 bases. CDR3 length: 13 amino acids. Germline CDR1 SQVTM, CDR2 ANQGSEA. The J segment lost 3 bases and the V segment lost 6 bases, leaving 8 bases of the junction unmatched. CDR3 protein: CSVTRQGFYEQYF. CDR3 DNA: TGCAGCGTAACCCGACAGGGATTCTACGAGCAGTACTTC.

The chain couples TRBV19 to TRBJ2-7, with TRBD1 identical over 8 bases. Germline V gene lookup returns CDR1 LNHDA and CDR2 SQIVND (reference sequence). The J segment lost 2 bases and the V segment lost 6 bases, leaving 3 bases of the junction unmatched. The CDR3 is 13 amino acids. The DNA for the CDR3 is TGTGCCAGTAGCCCGGACAGGGCCTACGAGCAGTACTTC. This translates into CASSPDRAYEQYF.

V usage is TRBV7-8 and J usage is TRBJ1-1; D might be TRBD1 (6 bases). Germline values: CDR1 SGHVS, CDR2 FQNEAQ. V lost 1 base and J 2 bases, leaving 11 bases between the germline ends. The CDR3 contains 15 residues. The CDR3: CASSLVGTINTEAFF. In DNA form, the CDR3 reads TGTGCCAGCAGCTTAGTCGGGACAATAAACACTGAAGCTTTCTTT.

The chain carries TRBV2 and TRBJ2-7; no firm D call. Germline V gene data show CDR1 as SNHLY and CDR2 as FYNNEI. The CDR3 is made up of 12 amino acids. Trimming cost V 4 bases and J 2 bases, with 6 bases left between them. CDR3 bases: TGTGCCAGCAGTGGGGCCCCCTACGAGCAGTACTTC. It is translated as CASSGAPYEQYF.